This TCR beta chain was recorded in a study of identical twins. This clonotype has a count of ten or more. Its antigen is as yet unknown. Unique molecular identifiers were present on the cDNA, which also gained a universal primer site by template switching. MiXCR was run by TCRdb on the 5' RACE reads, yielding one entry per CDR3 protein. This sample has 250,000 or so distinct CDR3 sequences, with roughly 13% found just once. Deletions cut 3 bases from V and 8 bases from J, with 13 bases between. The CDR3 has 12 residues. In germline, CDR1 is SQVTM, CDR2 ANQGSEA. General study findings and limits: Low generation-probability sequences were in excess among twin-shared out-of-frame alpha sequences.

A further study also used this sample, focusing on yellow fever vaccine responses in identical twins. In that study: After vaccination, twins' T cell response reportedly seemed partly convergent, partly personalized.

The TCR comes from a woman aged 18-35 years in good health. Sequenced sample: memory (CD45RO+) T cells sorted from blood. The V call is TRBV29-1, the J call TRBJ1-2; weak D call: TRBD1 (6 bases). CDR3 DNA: TGCAGCGTTGAGGACAGTAGCCCAGGCTACACCTTC. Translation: CSVEDSSPGYTF.